This T cell receptor (beta chain) derives from a study of human CD8 memory T cell subsets. With regard to this clonotype: Its antigen is undetermined.

It was UMI-labeled 5' RACE by which the TCR beta libraries were made. TCRdb re-called the 5' RACE reads and shows each CDR3 protein once, DNA omitted. Its table lists roughly 6,800 distinct CDR3 sequences. Findings of the study overall: Estimates that used Chao1 suggested higher diversity in stem-like memory T cells than in precursor exhausted T cells. Stem-like memory T cells and precursor exhausted T cells had repertoires that overlapped very little.

The authors enriched total CD8+ T cells by negative magnetic separation. It was from duplicate vials of 150,000 sorted CD8+ T cells per subset that RNA came. Looked up from germline, CDR1 is LGHNA and CDR2 is YSLEER. The length of the CDR3 is 16 residues. This clonotype originated in a human donor in good health. The sequenced sample consisted of CD8+ T cells from PBMCs. This sequence joins TRBV4-3 and TRBJ2-3; TCRdb reports TRBD1, a call that lacks DNA to check it against. The CDR3 is CASSQEPGQGADTQYF.